This T cell receptor (beta chain) was recorded in a study of blood T cell repertoires in COVID-19. Participants were aged about 18 to 90 years, lived in over 20 US areas, and enrolled virtually. Clinical history reported by participants formed the basis on which cohorts were assigned. Original processing notes: Amplification from reference gene primers served as the basis for estimated nucleated cell counts. TCRdb's table, derived via immunoSEQ multiplex PCR, lists solely in-frame clones and lacks some. V, J and clone size were drawn from that table, and D and trimming were deduced from the DNA. The sample includes about 400,000 clones, 70% to 90% of them seen just once. V was pared by 0 bases and J by 7 bases, with 9 bases of the junction left unmatched. The CDR3 totals 16 residues. Per germline, CDR1 SGHTA and CDR2 FQGNSA.

The TCR originated in a woman aged 18-29 years with acute COVID-19. What was sequenced was PBMCs or T cells enriched from blood (not recorded which). The chain couples TRBV7-2 to TRBJ2-1, with TRBD2 matching over 7 bases. CDR3 sequence reads: CASSLAGSGFLNEQFF. For the CDR3, the DNA is TGTGCCAGCAGCTTAGCTGGTAGCGGGTTTTTAAATGAGCAGTTCTTC.